The clone carrying this TCR beta chain appeared a few times. Its target is not known. The read ends 3 residues shy of where the CDR3 ends; the end is completed using the germline J gene. The sample belongs to a study of T cell clonality in common variable immunodeficiency. CVID and control samples used equivalent genomic DNA input. The data were produced by immunoSEQ multiplex PCR, yet TCRdb's version contains in-frame clones alone and is incomplete. The sample includes approximately 35,000 clones, none of them occurring once. Study results and limitations: In common variable immunodeficiency, TCR beta chains reportedly carried fewer deletions and N-nucleotide insertions.

The CDR3 extends over 15 amino acids. V was clipped by 1 base and J by 9 bases; unmatched bases: 5. The germline CDR1 and CDR2 sequences are SGHTA and FQGTGA. Aged about 9 to 64 years, CVID subjects averaged approximately 36 years old. This receptor was taken from a human donor with common variable immunodeficiency. V and J are TRBV7-3 and TRBJ2-1; TRBD2 agrees at 11 bases. The sequenced sample consisted of peripheral blood mononuclear cells. CDR3 residues: CASSLIAGGQSEQFF. CDR3 bases read: TGTGCCAGCAGCTTAATAGCGGGGGGGCAGAGTGAG.